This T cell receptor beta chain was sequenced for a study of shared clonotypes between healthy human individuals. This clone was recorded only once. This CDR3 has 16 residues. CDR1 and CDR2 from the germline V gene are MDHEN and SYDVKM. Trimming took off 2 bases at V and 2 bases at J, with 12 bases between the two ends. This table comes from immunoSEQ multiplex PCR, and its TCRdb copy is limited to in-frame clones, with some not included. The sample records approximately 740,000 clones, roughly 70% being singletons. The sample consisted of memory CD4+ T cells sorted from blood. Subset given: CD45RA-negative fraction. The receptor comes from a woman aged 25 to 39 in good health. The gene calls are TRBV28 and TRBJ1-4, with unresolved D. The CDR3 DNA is TGTGCCAGCAGTTTACTGAGGCCCTCTACTAATGAAAAACTGTTTTTT. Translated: CASSLLRPSTNEKLFF.